The 2 T cell receptor beta chains presented below share a single source sample, sequenced in a study of cytomegalovirus exposure and HLA in healthy donors. The PCR had 60 Vbeta and 13 Jbeta primers. This table comes from immunoSEQ multiplex PCR, and its TCRdb copy is limited to in-frame clones, with some not included. The sample carries about 210,000 clones, roughly 82% recorded once. The sequenced sample consisted of PBMCs. All receptors come from a man aged 35-49 years in good health and CMV-seropositive.

This clone occurred a few times. The rearrangement joins TRBV4-1 to TRBJ2-1, with 8 bases matching TRBD2. CDR1 is MGHRA and CDR2 is YSYEKL in the germline V gene. V was pared by 4 bases and J by 4 bases, with 9 bases of the junction left unmatched. This CDR3 is built from 16 residues. CDR3 nucleotides: TGCGCCAGCAGCCGGGTGGCGGGGGGTCAGTACAATGAGCAGTTCTTC. It encodes CASSRVAGGQYNEQFF.

This clone was seen only once. This chain joins TRBV14 and TRBJ1-1, with 8 nucleotides matching TRBD1. J was trimmed by 6 bases and V by 4 bases; bases with no gene match: 7. CDR3 length: 14 residues. CDR1 and CDR2 (germline): SGHDN, FVKESK. The CDR3 sequence is CASSREDRVSEAFF. CDR3 nucleotide sequence: TGTGCCAGCAGCCGAGAGGACAGGGTCTCTGAAGCTTTCTTT.